One sample yielded the 25 T cell receptor beta chains listed below, sequenced in a study of Ad26.COV2.S vaccination and SARS-CoV-2 variants. Treatment meaning: some 20 received Ad26.COV2.S at low or high dose, single or two shots; 5 received placebo; per-sample allocation not given. Collection of samples fell on day 63 after the first vaccine or placebo injection. Some clones are missing from TCRdb's copy, which holds only in-frame ones; the method was immunoSEQ multiplex PCR. The table includes about 480,000 clones, around 90% detected once. The source was peripheral blood, collected in a trial of Ad26.COV2.S vaccine versus placebo. These receptors came from a person between 18 and 65 years old who received the Ad26.COV2.S COVID-19 vaccine or a placebo.

The gene calls are TRBV7-3 and TRBJ2-1; 10 positions match TRBD2. V dropped 4 bases and J dropped 8; count of bases not matched to a gene: 5. Germline values: CDR1 SGHTA, CDR2 FQGTGA. This CDR3 has 14 residues. The CDR3 DNA reads TGTGCCAGCAGCTCTAGCGGGAGTGCCTATGAGCAGTTCTTC. Protein sequence: CASSSSGSAYEQFF.

This clone appeared once. The junction shows a germline mismatch at one end, possibly a read error. The chain has TRBV5-6 and TRBJ1-4; 8 positions match TRBD1. Germline lookup yields CDR1 SGHDT and CDR2 YYEEEE. The CDR3 is 14 residues long. This CDR3 is CASTLDREVEKLFF. The CDR3 nucleotides read TGTGCCAGCACCTTGGACAGGGAAGTTGAAAAACTGTTTTTT.

The rearrangement uses TRBV6-5 and TRBJ2-7; D is possibly TRBD2 (5 bases). The CDR3 is 14 residues long. Germline values: CDR1 MNHEY, CDR2 SVGAGI. Trimming cost V 7 bases and J 2 bases, with 15 bases left between them. This chain's CDR3 is CASTRRGTAYEQYF. CDR3 DNA: TGTGCCAGCACCCGCCGGGGTACTGCCTACGAGCAGTACTTC.

The gene calls are TRBV30 and TRBJ2-7; D call uncertain. The V and J ends lost 0 bases and 1 base respectively, with 10 bases between them. The CDR3 sequence is 14 residues long. Germline lookup yields CDR1 GTSNPN and CDR2 SVGIG (reference sequence). CDR3: CAWSVLTGSYEQYF. CDR3 bases: TGTGCCTGGAGTGTACTTACGGGTTCCTACGAGCAGTACTTC.

This clone occurred a few times. Compared with germline, one end of the junction differs, possibly owing to a read error. This chain joins TRBV2 and TRBJ1-2; D is undetermined. This CDR3 is built from 11 residues. CDR1 SNHLY and CDR2 FYNNEI come from the germline V gene. The chain's CDR3 is CASSVSAGSSF. The CDR3 nucleotides read TGTGCCAGCAGCGTCTCGGCTGGAAGCTCCTTC. Drawing the rest from reference TRBV2 and TRBJ1-2, the complete variable domain is EPEVTQTPSHQVTQMGQEVILRCVPISNHLYFYWYRQILGQKVEFLVSFYNNEISEKSEIFDDQFSVERPDGSNFTLKIRSTKLEDSAMYFCASSVSAGSSFGSGTRLTVV.

The chain joins TRBV5-1 to TRBJ2-1; a weak D match, TRBD2 (6 bases). V shed 9 bases and J shed 7 bases, with 20 bases lying between them. Germline CDR1 and CDR2: SGHRS and YFSETQ. The CDR3 sequence is 14 residues long. The CDR3 sequence: CATAQGGTPNEQFF. DNA for the CDR3: TGCGCCACGGCGCAGGGCGGGACTCCTAATGAGCAGTTCTTC.

The chain couples TRBV7-2 to TRBJ1-1; D is unclear. Trimming stripped 5 bases from V and 2 bases from J, with 12 bases between. CDR3 size: 14 residues. Germline CDR1 reads SGHTA; CDR2 reads FQGNSA. For the CDR3, the DNA is TGTGCCAGCAGCAAGGACGGACTAAACACTGAAGCTTTCTTT. Translated, it gives CASSKDGLNTEAFF. The variable domain in full, completed from reference TRBV7-2 and TRBJ1-1, reads GAGVSQSPSNKVTEKGKDVELRCDPISGHTALYWYRQSLGQGLEFLIYFQGNSAPDKSGLPSDRFSAERTGGSVSTLTIQRTQQEDSAVYLCASSKDGLNTEAFFGQGTRLTVV.

The genes are TRBV19 and TRBJ2-1; 9 nucleotides align to TRBD2. The CDR3 has 16 amino acids. V lost 4 bases to trimming and J lost 9 bases; unmatched junction nucleotides: 13. Germline V gene data show CDR1 as LNHDA and CDR2 as SQIVND (reference sequence). The CDR3 sequence: CASSRGGLASHGEQFF. DNA for the CDR3: TGTGCCAGTAGTAGGGGGGGACTAGCCTCCCACGGTGAGCAGTTCTTC. Full variable domain (missing parts from reference TRBV19 and TRBJ2-1): DGGITQSPKYLFRKEGQNVTLSCEQNLNHDAMYWYRQDPGQGLRLIYYSQIVNDFQKGDIAEGYSVSREKKESFPLTVTSAQKNPTAFYLCASSRGGLASHGEQFFGPGTRLTVL.

The chain recombines TRBV6-5 with TRBJ1-6, with D unclear. The CDR3 sequence is 15 residues long. Germline V gives CDR1 MNHEY, CDR2 SVGAGI. V lost 7 bases and J lost 5, with 15 bases in between. As DNA, the CDR3 is TGTGCCAGCAAGAGATCGGTCGGGGATAATTCACCCCTCCACTTT. Its translation is CASKRSVGDNSPLHF.

The chain recombines TRBV7-2 with TRBJ2-7; D possibly corresponds to TRBD1 (5 bases). The germline V and J ends were trimmed by 5 bases and 7 bases, with 15 bases remaining between them. The germline V gene has CDR1 SGHTA and CDR2 FQGNSA. This CDR3 comprises 13 residues. The CDR3 nucleotides read TGTGCCAGCAGCCCCAGCACCTCAGGGGAGCAGTACTTC. Translation gives CASSPSTSGEQYF.

This sequence joins TRBV6-4 and TRBJ2-7, with 8 bases identical to TRBD2. Per the germline V gene, CDR1 is MRHNA and CDR2 is SNTAGT. The length of the CDR3 is 15 residues. The V gene end was trimmed by 4 bases and the J gene end by 3 bases; junction bases not matched to a gene: 8. The CDR3 here is CASSGWASGCYEQYF. CDR3 in DNA: TGTGCCAGCAGTGGGTGGGCTAGCGGGTGCTACGAGCAGTACTTC.

This rearrangement joins TRBV28 to TRBJ1-2; tentative D call: TRBD1 (5 bases). The CDR3 loop spans 16 amino acids. The V gene lost 2 bases and the J gene lost 5 bases, with 18 bases spanning the gap. Germline CDR1 MDHEN, CDR2 SYDVKM. The CDR3: CASSLLQGANVYGYTF. The CDR3 coding sequence is TGTGCCAGCAGTTTACTGCAGGGAGCAAACGTTTATGGCTACACCTTC.

The chain recombines TRBV7-9 with TRBJ2-3; no reliable D call. The V and J ends lost 6 bases and 1 base respectively, with 11 bases between them. The CDR3 runs to 14 residues. CDR1 SEHNR and CDR2 FQNEAQ come from the germline V gene (reference sequence). CDR3 in amino acids: CASRNDWRTDTQYF. For the CDR3, the DNA is TGTGCCAGCAGAAACGACTGGCGCACAGATACGCAGTATTTT.

This chain uses TRBV12-3 or TRBV12-4 with TRBJ2-2; TRBD1 matches at 9 bases. After removal of 7 bases from V and 6 bases from J, the junction contained 3 bases not matched to a gene. The CDR3 covers 13 residues. The CDR3, as DNA: TGTGCCAGCACCCGGACAGGGGCCGGGGAGCTGTTTTTT. Translation: CASTRTGAGELFF.

This clone has a handful of counts. The chain couples TRBV7-2 to TRBJ2-1; 11 nucleotides agree with TRBD1. The germline CDR1 and CDR2 sequences are SGHTA and FQGNSA. This CDR3 has 17 residues. The junction had 9 bases not matched to a gene; V was cut back by 1 base and J by 7 bases. The CDR3: CASSLDPGQGARNEQFF. CDR3 coding DNA: TGTGCCAGCAGCTTAGATCCAGGACAGGGGGCGCGTAATGAGCAGTTCTTC.

The rearrangement uses TRBV30 and TRBJ1-1; possible D gene TRBD1, 5 bases. Germline V gives CDR1 GTSNPN, CDR2 SVGIG (reference sequence). Trimming removed 8 bases from V and 8 bases from J, with 15 bases in between. This CDR3 contains 11 residues. The CDR3 protein is CALYRRTEAFF. The CDR3 DNA reads as TGTGCCCTATACCGACGGACAGAAGCTTTCTTT. Supplemented by reference TRBV30 and TRBJ1-1, the full variable domain reads SQTIHQWPATLVQPVGSPLSLECTVEGTSNPNLYWYRQAAGRGLQLLFYSVGIGQISSEVPQNLSASRPQDRQFILSSKKLLLSDSGFYLCALYRRTEAFFGQGTRLTVV.

Comments on this clone: A junction boundary mismatches the germline segment, possibly from a read error. The chain joins TRBV4-3 to TRBJ2-1; the match to TRBD2 covers 9 bases. Germline V gene lookup returns CDR1 LGHNA and CDR2 YSLEER. The CDR3 totals 12 residues. CDR3 sequence reads: CASSQAGLALVF. CDR3 sequence (DNA): TGCGCCAGCAGCCAAGCGGGACTAGCCCTTGTCTTC.

This rearrangement joins TRBV5-1 to TRBJ1-2; D gene uncertain. V lost 5 bases and J lost 4, with 9 bases in between. CDR3 length: 12 amino acids. CDR1 and CDR2 from the germline V gene are SGHRS and YFSETQ. The CDR3 DNA is TGCGCCAGCAGTAATGAACCCTATGGCTACACCTTC. Translated: CASSNEPYGYTF.

The V call is TRBV4-3, the J call TRBJ2-2, with 13 bases aligning to TRBD2. CDR3 length: 17 residues. After removal of 1 base from V and 5 bases from J, the junction contained 4 bases not matched to a gene. Germline CDR1 is LGHNA and CDR2 is YSLEER. CDR3 DNA: TGCGCCAGCAGCCAAGTTCCACTAGCGGGAGGGACCGGGGAGCTGTTTTTT. Encoded protein: CASSQVPLAGGTGELFF.

The rearrangement uses TRBV30 and TRBJ2-2; D possibly corresponds to TRBD1 (5 bases). CDR3 length: 14 amino acids. V was cut by 2 bases and J by 7 bases, with 14 bases left in between. Germline CDR1 GTSNPN, CDR2 SVGIG (reference sequence). The CDR3 nucleotides read TGTGCCTGGAGTTCCCAGGGTTTTAGCGGGGAGCTGTTTTTT. Translated: CAWSSQGFSGELFF.

This rearrangement joins TRBV20-1 to TRBJ1-2, with D possibly matching TRBD1 (5 bases). V dropped 5 bases and J dropped 6 bases, with 10 bases sitting between them. The CDR3 runs 11 residues. In germline, CDR1 is DFQATT, CDR2 SNEGSKA (reference sequence). CDR3 residues: CSAPGSDGYTF. CDR3 DNA sequence: TGCAGTGCTCCAGGGTCCGATGGCTACACCTTC.

This clone was found a few times. The V and J genes are TRBV7-8 and TRBJ1-3, with D possibly being TRBD1 (6 bases). Deletions cut 5 bases from V and 2 bases from J, with 13 bases between. The CDR3 length is 15 residues. The germline V gene encodes CDR1 SGHVS and CDR2 FQNEAQ. The chain's CDR3 is CASSHPGQTGNTIYF. As DNA, the CDR3 is TGTGCCAGCAGCCACCCAGGACAGACTGGAAACACCATATATTTT.

The chain has TRBV12-3 or TRBV12-4 and TRBJ2-3; 12 bases fit TRBD2. This CDR3 spans 13 amino acids. Trimming cost V 6 bases and J 10 bases; bases outside gene matches: 5. The CDR3 spells CASRATSGSAQYF. The CDR3 DNA sequence: TGTGCCAGCAGAGCGACTAGCGGGAGTGCGCAGTATTTT.

About this clone itself: Relative to the germline gene, one junction end is altered; a read error may explain this. The chain couples TRBV2 to TRBJ2-7; D gene uncertain. The germline CDR1 and CDR2 sequences are SNHLY and FYNNEI. CDR3 length: 13 residues. CDR3 sequence (DNA): TGTGCCAGCAGTGAAGTCGTCTTTCCGGCGACGGACTTC. Translating gives CASSEVVFPATDF.

J is TRBJ2-2 and V is TRBV10-3; TRBD1 aligns across 8 bases. The CDR3 length is 15 residues. From germline, CDR1 is ENHRY and CDR2 SYGVKD. Unmatched junction bases numbered 6, after V lost 3 bases and J lost 6 bases. The CDR3 DNA is TGTGCCATCAGTGACAGGACAGGGAAGCCCGGGGAGCTGTTTTTT. Encoded protein: CAISDRTGKPGELFF.